The source of this T cell receptor (beta chain) is a study of T-cell reconstitution after alpha-beta-depleted transplantation in children. Germline V gene data show CDR1 as SGHRS and CDR2 as YFSETQ. The CDR3 has 16 residues. V shed 2 bases and J shed 7 bases, with 18 bases lying between them. Unique molecular identifiers were incorporated into the prepared TCRbeta library. TCRdb passed the PCR reads through MiXCR, listing each CDR3 protein once. The sample consists of more than 150,000 distinct CDR3 sequences, about 15% of them appearing once. This clonotype was seen many times. The sample was PBMCs from the stem cell graft donor, taken from the stem cell graft. The chain uses TRBV5-1 and TRBJ2-2; maybe TRBD1 (5 bases). The source of this sequence is a human donor who donated a stem cell graft to a child with acute lymphoblastic leukemia. This chain's CDR3 is CASSFDSSFLGGELFF. CDR3 in DNA: TGCGCCAGCAGCTTTGACAGCTCCTTCTTGGGCGGGGAGCTGTTTTTT.